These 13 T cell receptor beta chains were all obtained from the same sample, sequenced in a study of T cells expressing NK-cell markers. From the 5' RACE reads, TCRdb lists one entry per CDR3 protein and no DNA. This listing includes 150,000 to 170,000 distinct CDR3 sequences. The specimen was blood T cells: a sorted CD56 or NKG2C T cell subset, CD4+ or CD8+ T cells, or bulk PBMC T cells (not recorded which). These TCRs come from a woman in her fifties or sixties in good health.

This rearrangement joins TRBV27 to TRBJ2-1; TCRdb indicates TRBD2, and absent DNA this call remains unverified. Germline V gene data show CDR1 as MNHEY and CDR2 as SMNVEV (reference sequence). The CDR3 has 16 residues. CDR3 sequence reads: CASSSPGLAALREQFF.

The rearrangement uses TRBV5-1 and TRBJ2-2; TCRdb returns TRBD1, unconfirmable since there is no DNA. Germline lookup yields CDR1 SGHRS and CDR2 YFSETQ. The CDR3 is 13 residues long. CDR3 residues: CASSYQGVGELFF.

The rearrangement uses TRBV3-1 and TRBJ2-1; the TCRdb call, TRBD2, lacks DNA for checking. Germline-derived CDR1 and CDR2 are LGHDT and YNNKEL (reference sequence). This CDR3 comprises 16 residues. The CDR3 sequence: CASSRSGTSSHNEQFF.

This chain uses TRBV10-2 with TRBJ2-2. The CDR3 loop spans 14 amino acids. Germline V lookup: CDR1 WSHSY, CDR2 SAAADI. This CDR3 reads CASSDPYSTGELFF.

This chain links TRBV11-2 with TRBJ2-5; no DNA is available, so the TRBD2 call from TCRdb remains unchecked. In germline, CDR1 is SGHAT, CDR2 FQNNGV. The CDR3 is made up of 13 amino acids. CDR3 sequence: CASRGGVQETQYF.

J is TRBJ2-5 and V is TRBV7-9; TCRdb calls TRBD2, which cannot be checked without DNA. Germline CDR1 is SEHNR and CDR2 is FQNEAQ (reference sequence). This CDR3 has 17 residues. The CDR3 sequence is CASSPLQVTLYQETQYF.

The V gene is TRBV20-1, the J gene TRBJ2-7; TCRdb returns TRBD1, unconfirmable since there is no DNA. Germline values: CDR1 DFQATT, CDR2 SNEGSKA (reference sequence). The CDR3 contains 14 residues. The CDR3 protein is CSATPQGGAYEQYF.

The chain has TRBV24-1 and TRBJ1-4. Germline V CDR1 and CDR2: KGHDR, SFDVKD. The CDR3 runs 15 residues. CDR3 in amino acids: CATSGTGPAGEKLFF.

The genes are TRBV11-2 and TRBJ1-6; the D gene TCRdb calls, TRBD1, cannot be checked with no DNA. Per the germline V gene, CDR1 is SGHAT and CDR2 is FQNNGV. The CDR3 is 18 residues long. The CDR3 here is CASSLAPPEGAPYSPLHF.

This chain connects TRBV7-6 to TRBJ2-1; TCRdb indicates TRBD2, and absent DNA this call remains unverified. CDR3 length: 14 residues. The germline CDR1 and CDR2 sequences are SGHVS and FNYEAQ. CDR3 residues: CASNSGSSYNEQFF. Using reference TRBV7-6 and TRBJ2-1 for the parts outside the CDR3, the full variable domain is GAGVSQSPRYKVTKRGQDVALRCDPISGHVSLYWYRQALGQGPEFLTYFNYEAQQDKSGLPNDRFSAERPEGSISTLTIQRTEQRDSAMYRCASNSGSSYNEQFFGPGTRLTVL.

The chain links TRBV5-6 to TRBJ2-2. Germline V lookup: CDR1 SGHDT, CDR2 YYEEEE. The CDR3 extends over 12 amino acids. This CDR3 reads CASRYSAGELFF. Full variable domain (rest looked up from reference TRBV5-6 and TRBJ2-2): DAGVTQSPTHLIKTRGQQVTLRCSPKSGHDTVSWYQQALGQGPQFIFQYYEEEERQRGNFPDRFSGHQFPNYSSELNVNALLLGDSALYLCASRYSAGELFFGEGSRLTVL.

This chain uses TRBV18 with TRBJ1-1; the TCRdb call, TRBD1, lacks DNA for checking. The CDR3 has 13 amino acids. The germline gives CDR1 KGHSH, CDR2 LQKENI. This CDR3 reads CASSPRPGAEAFF.

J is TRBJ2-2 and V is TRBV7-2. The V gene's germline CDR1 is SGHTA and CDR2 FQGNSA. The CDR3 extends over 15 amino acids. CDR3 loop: CASSSWTVNTGELFF.